The 30 T cell receptor beta chains reported below all come from one sample, sequenced in a study of blood T cell repertoires in COVID-19. Data came from immunoSEQ multiplex PCR; TCRdb stores just in-frame clones and leaves some out. The data show approximately 240,000 clones, with over 90% seen just once and approximately 0.8% held by the top ten. Sequencing was carried out using peripheral blood. These receptor sequences come from a man aged 25 to 40 with COVID-19, enrolled during active disease.

This chain uses TRBV11-3 with TRBJ2-2; 9 bases map to TRBD2. After removal of 3 bases from V and 2 bases from J, the junction contained 1 base not matched to a gene. In germline, CDR1 is SGHNT, CDR2 YENEEA. This CDR3 is 15 amino acids long. The CDR3 DNA reads as TGTGCCAGCAGCTTTAGCGGGGGAAACACCGGGGAGCTGTTTTTT. It translates to CASSFSGGNTGELFF.

This clone was counted a few times. The V gene is TRBV2, the J gene TRBJ2-3, with D perhaps TRBD1 (6 bases). The V end lost 5 bases, the J end lost 6 bases, and 9 bases lay between the germline ends. CDR3 length equals 12 residues. CDR1 and CDR2 from the germline V gene are SNHLY and FYNNEI. CDR3: CASSSGVDTQYF. CDR3 DNA: TGTGCCAGCAGTTCAGGGGTGGATACGCAGTATTTT.

The chain carries TRBV6-5 and TRBJ2-3; D possibly corresponds to TRBD1 (6 bases). The germline CDR1 and CDR2 sequences are MNHEY and SVGAGI. V lost 0 bases and J lost 4, with 11 bases in between. This CDR3 is built from 15 residues. The CDR3 sequence: CASSYSGQGSDTQYF. In nucleotides, the CDR3 is TGTGCCAGCAGTTACTCTGGGCAGGGGTCAGATACGCAGTATTTT.

The chain employs TRBV5-1 and TRBJ1-2; the D is unclear. V lost 0 bases and J lost 7, with 7 bases in between. This CDR3 is 12 amino acids long. Germline V gene lookup returns CDR1 SGHRS and CDR2 YFSETQ. This CDR3 is CASSLESGGYTF. The CDR3 DNA reads as TGCGCCAGCAGCTTGGAGTCGGGTGGCTACACCTTC. Drawing the rest from reference TRBV5-1 and TRBJ1-2, the complete variable domain is KAGVTQTPRYLIKTRGQQVTLSCSPISGHRSVSWYQQTPGQGLQFLFEYFSETQRNKGNFPGRFSGRQFSNSRSEMNVSTLELGDSALYLCASSLESGGYTFGSGTRLTVV.

V gene TRBV6-2 or TRBV6-3 combines with J gene TRBJ2-3; D is ambiguous. CDR3 length equals 12 residues. The germline V and J ends were trimmed by 4 bases and 4 bases, with 6 bases remaining between them. Germline V gene data show CDR1 as MNHEY and CDR2 as SVGEGT. The CDR3 loop is CASSSYPDTQYF. The CDR3 coding sequence is TGTGCCAGCAGTTCCTACCCAGATACGCAGTATTTT.

The chain uses TRBV4-1 and TRBJ1-1; no definite D call. Trimming took 2 bases from V and 9 from J, leaving 10 bases between them. CDR1 is MGHRA and CDR2 is YSYEKL in the germline V gene. The CDR3 has 12 amino acids. CDR3 sequence: CASSQLGVKAFF. DNA of the CDR3: TGCGCCAGCAGCCAACTCGGGGTAAAAGCTTTCTTT.

This clone was observed a single time. The rearrangement uses TRBV5-3 and TRBJ2-2; 8 positions agree with TRBD2. TRBV5-3 is given ORF status, its function remaining uncertain. The length of the CDR3 is 18 residues. V lost 0 bases, J lost 3 bases, and 10 bases stayed unmatched. CDR3 coding DNA: TGTGCCAGAAGCTTGGATTATCTGCGGGGGGACTACACCGGGGAGCTGTTTTTT. Translated: CARSLDYLRGDYTGELFF.

This clone was counted between two and nine times. The gene calls are TRBV7-9 and TRBJ1-5; D may be TRBD1 (6 bases). Germline V lookup: CDR1 SEHNR, CDR2 FQNEAQ (reference sequence). The CDR3 sequence is 15 residues long. The V end was cut by 5 bases, the J end by 4 bases, with 15 bases between. CDR3 loop: CASSLLGGGNQPQHF. For the CDR3, the DNA is TGTGCCAGCAGCCTCCTAGGGGGGGGAAATCAGCCCCAGCATTTT.

V usage is TRBV13 and J usage is TRBJ1-2, with 7 bases matching TRBD1. The junction had 9 bases not matched to a gene; V was cut back by 5 bases and J by 0 bases. Germline V gene lookup returns CDR1 PRHDT and CDR2 FYEKMQ (reference sequence). The CDR3 consists of 16 residues. The CDR3 reads CASSTSGDSSNYGYTF. CDR3 nucleotide sequence: TGTGCCAGCAGCACCTCCGGGGACAGTTCTAACTATGGCTACACCTTC.

The chain has TRBV6-5 and TRBJ2-7; perhaps TRBD1 as D (5 bases). Germline V gene sequence: CDR1 MNHEY, CDR2 SVGAGI. Trimming stripped 6 bases from V and 4 bases from J, with 16 bases between. The CDR3 covers 14 residues. The DNA of the CDR3 is TGTGCCAGCAGCCCCGGACCAGGGCTGTACGAGCAGTACTTC. Translation: CASSPGPGLYEQYF.

This clone appeared a single time. The chain couples TRBV11-3 to TRBJ2-7, with 10 nucleotides matching TRBD1. There are 15 residues in the CDR3. The junction had 7 bases not matched to a gene; V was cut back by 5 bases and J by 3 bases. In germline, CDR1 is SGHNT, CDR2 YENEEA. CDR3 nucleotides: TGTGCCAGCAGCCCAGGCGGGACAGGGGACTACGAGCAGTACTTC. It translates to CASSPGGTGDYEQYF.

This sequence joins TRBV9 and TRBJ1-1; a weak D match, TRBD1 (5 bases). The V gene's germline CDR1 is SGDLS and CDR2 YYNGEE. This CDR3 spans 15 amino acids. V lost 4 bases and J 4 bases, leaving 17 bases between the germline ends. CDR3 in DNA: TGTGCCAGCAGCATCGGCGGGGGATGGGGCACTGAAGCTTTCTTT. It is translated as CASSIGGGWGTEAFF.

The chain couples TRBV5-4 to TRBJ1-1; D call uncertain. Looked up from germline, CDR1 is SGHNT and CDR2 is YYREEE (reference sequence). V was clipped by 1 base and J by 6 bases, with 16 bases between them. The CDR3 sequence is 15 residues long. The chain's CDR3 is CASSLNDFLQAEAFF. CDR3 nucleotide sequence: TGTGCCAGCAGCTTGAACGACTTCCTTCAAGCTGAAGCTTTCTTT.

The CDR3 protein is CASSQNRQGFIQYF. The DNA of the CDR3 is TGCGCCAGCAGCCAGAATCGACAGGGTTTCATTCAGTACTTC. This chain joins TRBV4-1 and TRBJ2-4, with TRBD1 matching 7 bases. The germline CDR1 and CDR2 sequences are MGHRA and YSYEKL. Germline trimming cut 3 bases from V and 9 bases from J; bases unmatched to any gene: 8. The CDR3 runs 14 residues.

Turning to this clone: The sample carries other DNA sequences with the same CDR3. V is TRBV7-9 and J is TRBJ2-3; 8 bases are shared with TRBD2. This CDR3 has 14 residues. Germline values: CDR1 SEHNR, CDR2 FQNEAQ (reference sequence). Germline trimming cut 6 bases from V and 3 bases from J; bases unmatched to any gene: 5. This CDR3 is CASSSGGGTDTQYF. In DNA, the CDR3 is TGTGCCAGCAGTTCCGGGGGGGGGACAGATACGCAGTATTTT.

The V call is TRBV27, the J call TRBJ2-7; maybe TRBD1 (5 bases). V was cut by 2 bases and J by 4 bases, with 12 bases left in between. The CDR3 runs to 14 residues. Germline V CDR1 and CDR2: MNHEY, SMNVEV (reference sequence). CDR3 loop: CASSLQGFGYEQYF. Written as DNA, the CDR3 is TGTGCCAGCAGTTTACAGGGTTTTGGTTACGAGCAGTACTTC.

V and J are TRBV30 and TRBJ2-5; 7 bases are a match to TRBD1. V was clipped by 1 base and J by 5 bases; unmatched bases: 10. Germline CDR1 and CDR2: GTSNPN and SVGIG (reference sequence). This CDR3 is 15 amino acids long. CDR3 coding DNA: TGTGCCTGGAGTGCCTTGACAGGGCCGGGGGAGACCCAGTACTTC. As protein: CAWSALTGPGETQYF.

A single count supports this clone. This chain uses TRBV3-1 (or the pseudogene TRBV3-2) with TRBJ2-1; TRBD2 agrees at 9 bases. CDR1 and CDR2 (germline): LGHDT, YNNKEL (reference sequence). V lost 0 bases, J lost 12 bases, and 0 bases stayed unmatched. CDR3 length: 12 amino acids. The CDR3 nucleotides are TGTGCCAGCAGCCAAGAGGGACTAGCGCAGTTCTTC. Its translation: CASSQEGLAQFF.

The genes are TRBV7-6 and TRBJ1-6; D uncertain. CDR3 length: 15 amino acids. Trimming removed 2 bases at V and 5 bases at J, with 10 bases between. CDR1 and CDR2 (germline): SGHVS, FNYEAQ. The chain's CDR3 is CASSLRGIDNSPLHF. The CDR3 nucleotides read TGTGCCAGCAGCTTACGAGGTATCGATAATTCACCCCTCCACTTT.

The chain recombines TRBV4-1 with TRBJ1-2; 8 nucleotides agree with TRBD1. V lost 1 base and J lost 5; bases outside the gene matches: 12. This CDR3 is built from 17 residues. Germline values: CDR1 MGHRA, CDR2 YSYEKL. CDR3 protein: CASSQGPTTGGRYGYTF. CDR3 bases: TGCGCCAGCAGCCAAGGCCCTACTACAGGGGGGAGGTATGGCTACACCTTC.

The table lists this clone with a few counts. CDR3 protein: CASSVEIGGTGNSPLHF. The CDR3 DNA sequence: TGTGCCAGCAGCGTAGAGATCGGGGGGACAGGGAATTCACCCCTCCACTTT. V gene TRBV9 combines with J gene TRBJ1-6; 9 positions match TRBD1. The ends lost 0 bases at V and 7 bases at J; junction bases unmatched: 8. Per the germline V gene, CDR1 is SGDLS and CDR2 is YYNGEE. The length of the CDR3 is 17 residues.

The chain recombines TRBV11-2 with TRBJ1-5, with D perhaps TRBD1 (5 bases). V was clipped by 3 bases and J by 6 bases, with 12 bases between them. Germline V gives CDR1 SGHAT, CDR2 FQNNGV. CDR3 length: 14 amino acids. This CDR3 reads CASSFSGGGQPQHF. CDR3 coding DNA: TGTGCCAGCAGCTTCAGTGGGGGAGGTCAGCCCCAGCATTTT.

The genes are TRBV4-2 and TRBJ2-5; TRBD2 agrees at 7 bases. The CDR3 totals 16 residues. Germline-derived CDR1 and CDR2 are LGHNA and YNFKEQ. J gave up 2 bases and V 0 bases, and 6 bases lay outside the gene matches. The CDR3 DNA reads as TGTGCCAGCAGCCAAGATTGGATGGGGGGGCAAGAGACCCAGTACTTC. Protein sequence: CASSQDWMGGQETQYF.

This clone was observed once. The chain is built from TRBV5-4 and TRBJ2-5; 9 bases fit TRBD2. Germline CDR1 reads SGHNT; CDR2 reads YYREEE (reference sequence). The CDR3 length is 15 residues. With 1 base clipped from V and 1 base from J, the junction kept 2 bases outside the gene matches. The CDR3 here is CASSLPAGGQETQYF. The CDR3 DNA reads as TGTGCCAGCAGCTTGCCAGCGGGGGGCCAAGAGACCCAGTACTTC. Looking up the rest from reference TRBV5-4 and TRBJ2-5 gives the full variable domain: ETGVTQSPTHLIKTRGQQVTLRCSSQSGHNTVSWYQQALGQGPQFIFQYYREEENGRGNFPPRFSGLQFPNYSSELNVNALELDDSALYLCASSLPAGGQETQYFGPGTRLLVL.

Remarks on this clone: Other DNA sequences in the sample encode the same CDR3. This rearrangement joins TRBV5-1 to TRBJ2-2, with 9 nucleotides matching TRBD1. Germline CDR1 is SGHRS and CDR2 is YFSETQ. The CDR3 sequence is 14 residues long. Trimming removed 4 bases from V and 4 bases from J; junction bases left unmatched: 2. CDR3 in DNA: TGCGCCAGCAGCAGGGACAGGGCCACCGGGGAGCTGTTTTTT. Protein: CASSRDRATGELFF.

CDR3 nucleotide sequence: TGCAGCGTTGAAGATAGAACTGGGCACTTCACCGGGGAGCTGTTTTTT. It translates to CSVEDRTGHFTGELFF. V gene TRBV29-1 combines with J gene TRBJ2-2; D not resolved. This CDR3 contains 16 residues. CDR1 and CDR2 (germline): SQVTM, ANQGSEA. The V and J ends lost 0 bases and 4 bases respectively, with 15 bases between them.

This clone was counted a single time. J is TRBJ2-2 and V is TRBV12-5; TRBD2 might be the D (5 bases). CDR1 LGHNT and CDR2 FRNRAP come from the germline V gene. V lost 5 bases and J lost 6, with 16 bases in between. CDR3 length: 15 residues. CDR3 amino acids: CASGPARGWAGELFF. The DNA for the CDR3 is TGTGCTAGTGGTCCCGCCAGAGGGTGGGCCGGGGAGCTGTTTTTT.

The rearrangement joins TRBV3-1 (or the pseudogene TRBV3-2) to TRBJ2-3; D might be TRBD2 (5 bases). The CDR3 spans 14 residues. Per the germline V gene, CDR1 is LGHDT and CDR2 is YNNKEL (reference sequence). V lost 4 bases, J lost 4 bases, and 12 bases lay in between. The CDR3 coding sequence is TGTGCCAGCAGCCTCTCCGGGAAACCAGATACGCAGTATTTT. Its protein product is CASSLSGKPDTQYF.

This clone occurred once. The gene calls are TRBV10-1 and TRBJ2-1, with a weak D call TRBD1 (6 bases). The V gene's germline CDR1 is WNHNN and CDR2 SYGVQD (reference sequence). The V end was cut by 4 bases, the J end by 9 bases, with 16 bases between. The CDR3 has 14 amino acids. CDR3 DNA: TGCGCCAGCAGTGGGTGGGCAGGGGTCGGTGAGCAGTTCTTC. It translates to CASSGWAGVGEQFF.

The chain joins TRBV6-1 to TRBJ2-1, with a weak D call TRBD2 (5 bases). The length of the CDR3 is 13 residues. CDR1 and CDR2 from the germline V gene are MNHNS and SASEGT. With 2 bases removed from V and 8 bases from J, the gap between germline ends came to 10 bases. CDR3 coding DNA: TGTGCCAGCAGTGAAAGAGGGCCCGATGAGCAGTTCTTC. Its protein product is CASSERGPDEQFF.